This T cell receptor beta chain was sequenced in a study of OX40 agonist ivuxolimab in advanced cancers. Enrollment shut out patients with autoimmune disease history or systemic immunosuppression. Researchers took blood at baseline, on cycle 4 day 1, and on cycle 7 day 1. The CDR3 consists of 13 residues. Germline V lookup: CDR1 SQVTM, CDR2 ANQGSEA. Trimming took off 3 bases at V and 6 bases at J, with 15 bases between the two ends. TCRdb's copy holds only in-frame clones and misses some; the assay was immunoSEQ multiplex PCR. The sample records tens of thousands of clones, 90% to 95% being singletons.

This clonotype was obtained from an adult with an advanced solid tumor such as melanoma, head and neck, liver or kidney cancer. The sample here was CD4+ or CD8+ T cells sorted from blood, taken in a trial of the OX40 agonist ivuxolimab. The chain couples TRBV29-1 to TRBJ2-7; D gene ambiguous. This CDR3 reads CSVDSNTPGEQYF. In DNA, the CDR3 is TGCAGCGTTGACTCGAACACCCCGGGCGAGCAGTACTTC.